These 15 T cell receptor beta chains were all obtained from the same sample, sequenced in a study of CD8+ T cells in alopecia areata. Following extraction, RNA underwent reverse transcription to cDNA, which served as the sequencing template. The method was immunoSEQ multiplex PCR; TCRdb's version includes in-frame clones alone and lacks a portion of them. The sample has about 130,000 clones, about 49% seen once. The sample here was CD8+ T cells sorted from blood, taken at week 0. All receptors come from a human donor with alopecia areata.

The sample holds one count of this clone. The chain carries TRBV10-3 and TRBJ2-5; tentative D call: TRBD1 (6 bases). Germline CDR1 reads ENHRY; CDR2 reads SYGVKD. V lost 3 bases and J 5 bases, leaving 16 bases between the germline ends. CDR3 length equals 15 residues. The CDR3 nucleotides are TGTGCCATCAGTGAAACAGGGACACGCAGGGAGACCCAGTACTTC. This translates into CAISETGTRRETQYF.

This chain uses TRBV25-1 with TRBJ1-4; D gene ambiguous. CDR3 length: 12 residues. V was clipped by 11 bases and J by 8 bases, with 15 bases between them. CDR1 MGHDK and CDR2 SYGVNS come from the germline V gene. CDR3 nucleotides: TGTGCCTGTAGCGGCCTTCGGGAAAAACTGTTTTTT. Its protein product is CACSGLREKLFF.

This clone was seen more than once but under ten times. The chain couples TRBV7-9 to TRBJ2-2, with a possible D match to TRBD1 (5 bases). There are 15 residues in the CDR3. Germline CDR1 is SEHNR and CDR2 is FQNEAQ (reference sequence). V gave up 3 bases and J gave up 5 bases, with 13 bases separating them. For the CDR3, the DNA is TGTGCCAGCAGCTTCGCAGGGTCCGAGACCGGGGAGCTGTTTTTT. It specifies CASSFAGSETGELFF.

V is TRBV27 and J is TRBJ2-1, with TRBD2 matching over 13 bases. The CDR3 loop spans 13 amino acids. The junction had 2 bases not matched to a gene; V was cut back by 2 bases and J by 13 bases. CDR1 and CDR2 (germline): MNHEY, SMNVEV (reference sequence). The CDR3 protein is CASSLGLAGEQFF. The CDR3 DNA follows: TGTGCCAGCAGTTTAGGACTAGCGGGGGAACAGTTCTTC.

This chain connects TRBV27 to TRBJ2-1; D gene unclear. Germline V gene sequence: CDR1 MNHEY, CDR2 SMNVEV (reference sequence). The V end lost 5 bases, the J end lost 6 bases, and 11 bases lay between the germline ends. This CDR3 has 13 residues. CDR3 in DNA: TGTGCCAGCAGTCTCATCCCGACCAATGAGCAGTTCTTC. Amino acids: CASSLIPTNEQFF.

This clone appeared a few times. The rearrangement joins TRBV23-1 to TRBJ1-1; D remains ambiguous. TRBV23-1 qualifies as an ORF whose function is uncertain. The CDR3 covers 15 residues. Trimming left V 7 bases short and J 3 bases short, with 18 bases between. CDR3 residues: CASTPLCRRDTEAFF. The CDR3 region has the DNA TGCGCCAGCACTCCCCTCTGCAGACGGGACACTGAAGCTTTCTTT.

The gene calls are TRBV29-1 and TRBJ2-7; 8 bases match TRBD2. The CDR3 spans 13 residues. The germline V gene encodes CDR1 SQVTM and CDR2 ANQGSEA. Losses at the gene ends were 4 bases for V and 0 bases for J; bases not matched to a gene: 2. The CDR3 DNA reads as TGCAGCGTTGCGGGGGGGACCTCCTACGAGCAGTACTTC. Residues: CSVAGGTSYEQYF.

J is TRBJ2-3 and V is TRBV27; 10 positions agree with TRBD1. Germline CDR1 is MNHEY and CDR2 is SMNVEV (reference sequence). The V segment lost 10 bases and the J segment 4 bases; nucleotides outside the gene matches: 5. The CDR3 loop spans 13 amino acids. Here the CDR3 DNA reads TGTGCCATCACGGACAGGGGGGCAGATACGCAGTATTTT. This sequence encodes CAITDRGADTQYF.

V and J are TRBV30 and TRBJ2-3, with 11 positions matching TRBD2. J was trimmed by 6 bases and V by 5 bases; bases with no gene match: 7. The CDR3 is made up of 14 amino acids. CDR1 and CDR2 from the germline V gene are GTSNPN and SVGIG (reference sequence). The CDR3 DNA follows: TGTGCCTGGCAACTAGCGGGGGCAGGGGATACGCAGTATTTT. Translated, it gives CAWQLAGAGDTQYF.

The chain uses TRBV7-8 and TRBJ2-5; 8 nucleotides match TRBD2. Germline CDR1 is SGHVS and CDR2 is FQNEAQ. V trimming: 2 bases; J trimming: 0 bases; junction bases outside the gene matches: 2. The CDR3 loop spans 15 amino acids. The CDR3: CASSLYGGDQETQYF. CDR3 bases: TGTGCCAGCAGCTTATACGGGGGGGACCAAGAGACCCAGTACTTC.

The chain employs TRBV7-9 and TRBJ1-6; D remains unclear. Germline loops: CDR1 SEHNR, CDR2 FQNEAQ (reference sequence). V was pared by 5 bases and J by 6 bases, with 11 bases between. CDR3 length: 14 amino acids. CDR3 nucleotide sequence: TGTGCCAGCAGCCCGGCGCAGCGTAATTCACCCCTCCACTTT. Translating gives CASSPAQRNSPLHF. Variable domain in full (rest from reference TRBV7-9 and TRBJ1-6): DTGVSQNPRHKITKRGQNVTFRCDPISEHNRLYWYRQTLGQGPEFLTYFQNEAQLEKSRLLSDRFSAERPKGSFSTLEIQRTEQGDSAMYLCASSPAQRNSPLHFGNGTRLTVT.

J is TRBJ2-5 and V is TRBV6-5; D might be TRBD2 (7 bases). The CDR3 has 16 residues. The germline CDR1 and CDR2 sequences are MNHEY and SVGAGI. V was clipped by 4 bases and J by 2 bases, with 17 bases between them. CDR3 DNA: TGTGCCAGCAGTTTGGTGGCGGGGGCCGTGCAAGAGACCCAGTACTTC. Encoded protein: CASSLVAGAVQETQYF.

The table lists this clone with a few counts. V gene TRBV2 combines with J gene TRBJ2-4; tentative D call: TRBD1 (6 bases). Trimming shortened V by 11 bases and J by 1 base, and 18 bases separated the two germline ends. Germline V lookup: CDR1 SNHLY, CDR2 FYNNEI. This CDR3 has 15 residues. The CDR3 region is CACNSDSEAKNIQYF. CDR3 in DNA: TGTGCCTGCAATTCGGACAGTGAGGCCAAAAACATTCAGTACTTC.

The rearrangement joins TRBV5-6 to TRBJ1-2; 8 bases match TRBD1. The junction had 4 bases not matched to a gene; V was cut back by 3 bases and J by 6 bases. CDR1 and CDR2 (germline): SGHDT, YYEEEE. This CDR3 spans 13 amino acids. The CDR3 sequence: CASSYDRGNGYTF. The CDR3 nucleotides are TGTGCCAGCAGCTACGACAGGGGAAATGGCTACACCTTC.

The V and J genes are TRBV27 and TRBJ2-5, with D tentatively TRBD1 (6 bases). The CDR3 has 14 residues. Germline CDR1 is MNHEY and CDR2 is SMNVEV (reference sequence). Trimming cost V 5 bases and J 1 base, with 11 bases left between them. CDR3: CASSPLDSQETQYF. The CDR3 nucleotides are TGTGCCAGCAGTCCATTGGACAGCCAAGAGACCCAGTACTTC.